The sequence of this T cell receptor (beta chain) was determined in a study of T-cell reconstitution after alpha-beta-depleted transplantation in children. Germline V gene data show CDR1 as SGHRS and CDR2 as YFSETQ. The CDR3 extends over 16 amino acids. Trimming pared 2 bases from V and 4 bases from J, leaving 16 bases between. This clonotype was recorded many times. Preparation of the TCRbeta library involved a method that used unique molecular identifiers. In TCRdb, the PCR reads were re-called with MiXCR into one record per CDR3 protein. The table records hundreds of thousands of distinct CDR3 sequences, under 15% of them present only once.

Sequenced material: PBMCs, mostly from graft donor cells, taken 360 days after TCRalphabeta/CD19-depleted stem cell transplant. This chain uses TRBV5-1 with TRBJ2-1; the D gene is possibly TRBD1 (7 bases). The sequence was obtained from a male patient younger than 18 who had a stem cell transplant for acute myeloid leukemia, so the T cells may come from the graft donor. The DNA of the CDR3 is TGCGCCAGCAGCTTTCCCGACAGGGAGGATTACAATGAGCAGTTCTTC. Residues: CASSFPDREDYNEQFF.